A selection of T cell receptor beta chains follows, all from one sample in a study of shared clonotypes between healthy human individuals. TCRdb's table, derived via immunoSEQ multiplex PCR, lists solely in-frame clones and lacks some. The table has hundreds of thousands of clones, around 97% seen once; the top ten hold about 0.06%. The sample comprised naive CD4+ T cells sorted from blood. Receptors originate from a woman aged 25-40 years in good health. CDR3s include the opening cysteine and the closing phenylalanine or tryptophan. D genes are given only for firm matches. The size of a clone is reported for some rows only, either as once, few or many, or as a class for expanded clones.

d_gene	v_gene	abundance	j_gene	CDR3nt	CDR3aa
.	TRBV27	.	TRBJ2-3	TGTGCCAGCAGCCAAATACCAAGCGGCCCCTCGGGAGATACGCAGTATTTT	CASSQIPSGPSGDTQYF
.	TRBV30	once	TRBJ1-3	TGTGCCTGGGGGGACTTCCAAGGAAACACCATATATTTT	CAWGDFQGNTIYF
.	TRBV23-1	.	TRBJ1-1	TGCGCCAGCAGTCGGGTTGGGCGAAGGAACACTGAAGCTTTCTTT	CASSRVGRRNTEAFF
TRBD1	TRBV2	.	TRBJ2-3	TGTGCCAGCAGTATTGTAGGGACAGGGATCACAGATACGCAGTATTTT	CASSIVGTGITDTQYF
.	TRBV6-5	.	TRBJ1-3	TGTGCCAGCAGTGGAAACACCATATATTTT	CASSGNTIYF
TRBD2	TRBV5-1	.	TRBJ2-7	TGCGCCAGCAGCTTGGTTTCGGGAGGGGTCCACGAGCAGTACTTC	CASSLVSGGVHEQYF
.	TRBV10-3	.	TRBJ1-1	TGTGCCATCAGTGGGTTCACTGGGAGAACTGAAGCTTTCTTT	CAISGFTGRTEAFF
.	TRBV28	.	TRBJ2-1	TGTGCCAGCAGTACCCCGAGCGCGGGGACAAGGGGGAATGAGCAGTTCTTC	CASSTPSAGTRGNEQFF
.	TRBV28	.	TRBJ2-7	TGTGCCAGCAACCAACAGGGAGGCGACGAGCAGTACTTC	CASNQQGGDEQYF
.	TRBV28	.	TRBJ1-3	TGTGCCAGCAGTTTACCCCAGGGAAGCTCTGGAAACACCATATATTTT	CASSLPQGSSGNTIYF
TRBD2	TRBV7-3	.	TRBJ2-7	TGTGCCAGCAGCTCGACTAGCGGAGCTTACGAGCAGTACTTC	CASSSTSGAYEQYF
.	TRBV10-1	few	TRBJ2-7	TGCGCCAGCAGCGGGTCAGGGTTCTACGAGCAGTACTTC	CASSGSGFYEQYF
TRBD1	TRBV6-5	.	TRBJ1-2	TGTGCCAGCAGGCCCGGACAGGGTCCGGGCTATGGCTACACCTTC	CASRPGQGPGYGYTF
TRBD2	TRBV19	.	TRBJ2-1	TGTGCCAGTAGTGCGCCTGGGGCGGGAGTGTCCAATGAGCAGTTCTTC	CASSAPGAGVSNEQFF
TRBD1	TRBV18	once	TRBJ1-1	TGTGCCAGCTCACCGCTGGGACAGGGAGGCACTGAAGCTTTCTTT	CASSPLGQGGTEAFF
.	TRBV18	.	TRBJ1-3	TGTGCCAGCTCACCAGACGAAAGCTCTGGAAACACCATATATTTT	CASSPDESSGNTIYF
TRBD1	TRBV28	.	TRBJ1-3	TGTGCCAGCAGCCCGGATGCGACAGGGACGGGCACCATATATTTT	CASSPDATGTGTIYF
.	TRBV27	.	TRBJ1-2	TGTGCCAGCAGTACCCTGGGAGGTTCGGTTGCTGGCTACACCTTC	CASSTLGGSVAGYTF